This T cell receptor beta chain is from a study of blood T cell repertoires in COVID-19 (dated by TCRdb to about 2020). A note on the overall study: Samples from collaborators originated in the United States, Italy and Spain and spanned both the acute and convalescent phases of COVID-19. The material from the prospective study consisted of cDNA or gDNA derived from T cells, B-cell-depleted T cells, or PBMCs. Deeply sampled blood TCRbeta repertoires from subjects exposed to, actively infected with, or recovered from COVID-19 were included in the dataset. The repertoires were made available in a free public database intended to serve as a resource for research on the immune response to SARS-CoV-2. The samples were drawn from the first 160 participants of the ongoing ImmuneRACE study and from 950 to 1,500 subjects provided by 6 global collaborators. Nearly every sample came with metadata listing a de-identified subject ID, COVID-19 status, age in years and sex. Where available, HLA class I and class II types were taken from metadata supplied by the sample provider and were not determined by assay-based typing.

TCRbeta CDR3 regions were amplified from genomic DNA using the immunoSEQ Assay, a bias-controlled multiplex PCR. The published analysis was carried out like this. Within the assay, amplification of reference gene primers was used to estimate how many nucleated cells each sample contained. To quantify the absolute abundance of each unique TCRbeta CDR3 rearrangement, sequence reads were collapsed and filtered. For each sample, productive Simpson clonality was calculated as the square root of Simpson's diversity index across productive rearrangements. Not all clones reach the TCRdb copy of this immuneACCESS table, which keeps in-frame sequences only. Checked studies attribute under half of the gap to unresolved V genes and leave the rest unexplained. The V and J calls and clone size come from that table; D and trimming were worked out from the DNA. The sample includes about 52,000 clones, with 65% to 85% observed a single time. The ten largest make up approximately 27% of the sample.

Inclusive of the bounding cysteine and phenylalanine, the CDR3 is 14 residues long. Only the CDR3 DNA is retained, 42 bases long and in frame from the first base. Cut back by 0 bases and 4 bases, the V and J ends lie 9 bases apart. Via the germline V gene, CDR1 is SNHLY and CDR2 FYNNEI. What the study reported, not specific to this receptor: Clinical and demographic metadata were provided uncurated, with the amount varying by source and participant.

At one collaborating source in Seattle, patients were enrolled during active infection and were followed longitudinally through the course of disease. Each collaborating institution followed its own protocols to collect whole blood in K2EDTA tubes. For TCRbeta analysis, collaborator samples were shipped as frozen whole blood, as isolated PBMCs, or as DNA extracted from either sample type. Worth noting for this clone: The clone's antigen remains unknown. The input lacks base qualities; no much larger clone sits a single base away.

This clonotype was obtained from an elderly woman with COVID-19, enrolled during active disease. The chain uses TRBV2 and TRBJ1-1; no D gene can be assigned with confidence. Sequenced sample: peripheral blood. The DNA is as follows: TGTGCCAGCAGTGAAGCACTAGGTGGCACTGAAGCTTTCTTT. Translation gives CASSEALGGTEAFF.